This TCR beta chain was sequenced in a study of cytomegalovirus exposure and HLA in healthy donors. A word on this clone: What it binds is unknown.

Overall study results and limits: The TCR clusters that emerged in the first cohort tended, a later analysis found, to co-occur in the roughly 110 validation repertoires. There were a few CMV-associated chains whose specificity for CMV antigens was confirmed in vitro.

Germline V lookup: CDR1 SEHNR, CDR2 FQNEAQ (reference sequence). J was trimmed by 1 base and V by 3 bases; bases with no gene match: 11. The CDR3 spans 18 residues. Profiling relied on immunoSEQ multiplex PCR, and the TCRdb table lists in-frame clones only, not all of them. The sample lists around 130,000 clones, approximately 89% occurring once. Input material: PBMCs. The TCR comes from a man aged 25-45 years in good health and CMV-seronegative. The chain joins TRBV7-9 to TRBJ1-3; TRBD1 aligns across 8 bases. CDR3 amino acids: CASSFSGQVAGSGNTIYF. CDR3 DNA sequence: TGTGCCAGCAGCTTCTCGGGACAGGTCGCAGGATCTGGAAACACCATATATTTT. The entire variable domain, with the rest obtained from reference TRBV7-9 and TRBJ1-3, is as follows: DTGVSQNPRHKITKRGQNVTFRCDPISEHNRLYWYRQTLGQGPEFLTYFQNEAQLEKSRLLSDRFSAERPKGSFSTLEIQRTEQGDSAMYLCASSFSGQVAGSGNTIYFGEGSWLTVV.